This record looks at one T cell receptor (beta chain) sequence and its context. Its antigen is unidentified. As for time point: week 11, during vaccination. Vaccination comprised doses that each held 300 ug of mutant IDH1 20-mer peptide, plus topical imiquimod. This entry belongs to a study of a mutant IDH1 vaccine in newly diagnosed glioma. On the study more broadly: Vaccinations, eight in total, occurred in weeks 1, 3, 5, 7, 11, 15, 19, 23. The therapy given earlier, which was standard therapy, consisted of radiotherapy, temozolomide, or both, and most of the patients received both. Of the patients given treatment, roughly 62% were male and 37.5% were female, and a mean age of roughly 40 years was recorded.

V lost 4 bases to trimming and J lost 6 bases; unmatched junction nucleotides: 11. This CDR3 contains 16 residues. Germline V gives CDR1 KGHSH, CDR2 LQKENI. Profiled with immunoSEQ multiplex PCR; TCRdb holds only in-frame clones, not every one. The sample lists 95,000 to 120,000 clones; about nine tenths were seen once. The clonotype comes from a woman aged 50 to 65 with glioma. The sample here was PBMCs, taken from a glioma patient whose treatment included an IDH1 peptide vaccine. The chain links TRBV18 to TRBJ2-7; 11 bases align to TRBD2. CDR3: CASSRASGRPSLEQYF. In DNA form, the CDR3 reads TGTGCCAGCTCACGAGCTAGCGGGAGGCCCTCCCTCGAGCAGTACTTC.